Below are 10 T cell receptor beta chains sequenced from a single sample in a study of blood T cell repertoires in COVID-19. Repertoires were generated with immunoSEQ multiplex PCR, while TCRdb's copy carries only in-frame clones and drops some. Altogether roughly 70,000 clones are present, over 75% being singletons, with the ten largest covering 6.9%. Sequencing was performed on peripheral blood. These receptors originate from a human donor in a cohort sampled during active COVID-19.

V gene TRBV10-3 combines with J gene TRBJ1-6, with D perhaps TRBD1 (6 bases). CDR1 and CDR2 (germline): ENHRY, SYGVKD. V lost 0 bases and J 0 bases, leaving 18 bases between the germline ends. This CDR3 is built from 20 residues. The CDR3 coding sequence is TGTGCCATCAGTGAGTCCGAGGGGAGGGGGATTAGCTCCTATAATTCACCCCTCCACTTT. It translates to CAISESEGRGISSYNSPLHF.

The gene calls are TRBV6-6 and TRBJ1-6; unclear D gene. Germline CDR1 MNHNY, CDR2 SVGAGI (reference sequence). The V and J ends lost 8 bases and 0 bases respectively, with 14 bases between them. This CDR3 comprises 16 residues. CDR3 DNA: TGTGCCAGCCAAGTTTCAGCGAGCTCCTATAATTCACCCCTCCACTTT. Translation gives CASQVSASSYNSPLHF.

The rearrangement links TRBV3-1 (or the pseudogene TRBV3-2) to TRBJ2-3; 15 bases map to TRBD2. Trimming at V came to 4 bases and at J to 0 bases, leaving 2 bases not matched to a gene. The CDR3 sequence is 17 residues long. In germline, CDR1 is LGHDT, CDR2 YNNKEL (reference sequence). The CDR3 is CASSRTSGGASTDTQYF. CDR3 coding DNA: TGTGCCAGCAGCCGGACTAGCGGGGGGGCGAGCACAGATACGCAGTATTTT.

The rearrangement links TRBV19 to TRBJ1-2; 9 nucleotides line up with TRBD1. After removal of 3 bases from V and 0 bases from J, the junction contained 14 bases not matched to a gene. Per germline, CDR1 LNHDA and CDR2 SQIVND (reference sequence). This CDR3 region has 19 residues. For the CDR3, the DNA is TGTGCCAGTAGTATGGGCCCCCTCGGGACAGGGACTGCTAACTATGGCTACACCTTC. It is translated as CASSMGPLGTGTANYGYTF.

This chain links TRBV10-3 with TRBJ2-7; D possibly corresponds to TRBD1 (8 bases). This CDR3 region has 14 residues. V was clipped by 6 bases and J by 7 bases, with 19 bases between them. Germline-derived CDR1 and CDR2 are ENHRY and SYGVKD. CDR3 protein: CAISQGQGGWEQYF. CDR3 sequence (DNA): TGTGCCATCAGCCAAGGACAGGGAGGGTGGGAGCAGTACTTC.

The V gene is TRBV6-4, the J gene TRBJ2-3, with 7 positions matching TRBD1. The CDR3 runs to 15 residues. V lost 4 bases, J lost 1 base, and 5 bases stayed unmatched. From germline, CDR1 is MRHNA and CDR2 SNTAGT. For the CDR3, the DNA is TGTGCCAGCAGTGCCCAGGGGGACGGCACAGATACGCAGTATTTT. It specifies CASSAQGDGTDTQYF.

This clone appeared once. The genes are TRBV9 and TRBJ1-5, with a weak D call TRBD1 (6 bases). CDR1 is SGDLS, CDR2 YYNGEE, per germline. This CDR3 contains 15 residues. Deletions cut 0 bases from V and 4 bases from J, with 11 bases between. CDR3: CASSVGGRPNQPQHF. CDR3 coding DNA: TGTGCCAGCAGCGTAGGGGGGCGACCTAATCAGCCCCAGCATTTT.

The chain carries TRBV18 and TRBJ2-5; 14 bases map to TRBD2. After removal of 3 bases from V and 4 bases from J, the junction contained 1 base not matched to a gene. Germline V gene lookup returns CDR1 KGHSH and CDR2 LQKENI. The CDR3 is made up of 15 amino acids. CDR3 sequence (DNA): TGTGCCAGCTCACCCGGGACTAGCGGGGGAGAGACCCAGTACTTC. Its protein is CASSPGTSGGETQYF.

Only one count was recorded for this clone. The chain has TRBV30 and TRBJ2-3; D possibly corresponds to TRBD1 (7 bases). CDR1 GTSNPN and CDR2 SVGIG come from the germline V gene (reference sequence). This CDR3 comprises 16 residues. Trimming pared 7 bases from V and 3 bases from J, leaving 23 bases between. CDR3 amino acids: CALREAGGVITDTQYF. Here the CDR3 DNA reads TGTGCCTTAAGGGAGGCAGGGGGAGTTATTACAGATACGCAGTATTTT.

This chain joins TRBV7-9 and TRBJ1-1; no reliable D call. V lost 4 bases and J lost 0, with 12 bases in between. The CDR3 runs 15 residues. Germline V gene lookup returns CDR1 SEHNR and CDR2 FQNEAQ (reference sequence). The CDR3 coding sequence is TGTGCCAGCAGCTCTCCGGGGATCCTGAACACTGAAGCTTTCTTT. Its translation: CASSSPGILNTEAFF. The variable domain in full, with the rest retrieved from reference TRBV7-9 and TRBJ1-1, is DTGVSQNPRHKITKRGQNVTFRCDPISEHNRLYWYRQTLGQGPEFLTYFQNEAQLEKSRLLSDRFSAERPKGSFSTLEIQRTEQGDSAMYLCASSSPGILNTEAFFGQGTRLTVV.